Presented here are 28 T cell receptor beta chains from one specimen sequenced in a study of blood T cell repertoires in COVID-19. Using immunoSEQ multiplex PCR, the repertoire was profiled, and TCRdb retains in-frame clones only, with some absent. The sample holds about 290,000 clones; about 85% are singletons and the top ten take around 4%. The material sequenced was peripheral blood. These receptors all stem from a woman aged 50 to 60 with active or convalescent COVID-19.

With regard to this clone: Other nucleotide sequences in the sample specify the same CDR3. The rearrangement uses TRBV5-4 and TRBJ2-2, with TRBD2 matching over 11 bases. Germline assignment: CDR1 SGHNT and CDR2 YYREEE (reference sequence). This CDR3 comprises 16 residues. Trimming took 0 bases from V and 4 from J; bases not matched to a gene: 2. As DNA, the CDR3 is TGTGCCAGCAGCTTGGGGCTAGCGGGAGGCACCGGGGAGCTGTTTTTT. Protein: CASSLGLAGGTGELFF.

The chain employs TRBV15 and TRBJ2-5; D is perhaps TRBD2 (5 bases). Germline V gives CDR1 LNHNV, CDR2 YYDKDF (reference sequence). Between the trimmed V and J ends, which lost 4 bases and 3 bases, there was a span of 9 bases. The CDR3 contains 13 residues. The CDR3 region has the DNA TGTGCCACCAGCACGGGGATAGAAGAGACCCAGTACTTC. As protein: CATSTGIEETQYF.

This rearrangement joins TRBV25-1 to TRBJ2-5; D not resolved. The CDR3 has 14 residues. The V gene lost 10 bases and the J gene lost 4 bases, with 19 bases spanning the gap. Germline assignment: CDR1 MGHDK and CDR2 SYGVNS. The CDR3: CATSTDSPRETQYF. CDR3 in DNA: TGTGCCACCTCGACCGACTCCCCTCGAGAGACCCAGTACTTC.

This chain joins TRBV6-1 and TRBJ2-5; D not resolved. CDR1 is MNHNS, CDR2 SASEGT, per germline. The germline V and J ends were trimmed by 1 base and 4 bases, with 10 bases remaining between them. This CDR3 has 14 residues. The CDR3 reads CASSEDSERETQYF. Written as DNA, the CDR3 is TGTGCCAGCAGTGAAGATTCAGAACGAGAGACCCAGTACTTC.

The chain has TRBV19 and TRBJ1-1; TRBD1 is a possible D gene (6 bases). V was cut by 3 bases and J by 5 bases, with 10 bases left in between. The CDR3 extends over 13 amino acids. Germline V gives CDR1 LNHDA, CDR2 SQIVND (reference sequence). Here the CDR3 reads CASSIGQGTEAFF. DNA of the CDR3: TGTGCCAGTAGTATTGGGCAGGGGACTGAAGCTTTCTTT.

J is TRBJ2-1 and V is TRBV5-4, with TRBD2 as a possible D gene (6 bases). The CDR3 loop spans 15 amino acids. The germline V gene encodes CDR1 SGHNT and CDR2 YYREEE (reference sequence). V lost 2 bases to trimming and J lost 7 bases, with 16 bases between them. This CDR3 reads CASSFLSGELNEQFF. CDR3 in DNA: TGTGCCAGCAGCTTCCTGTCGGGAGAACTGAATGAGCAGTTCTTC. Full variable domain (remainder filled in from reference TRBV5-4 and TRBJ2-1): ETGVTQSPTHLIKTRGQQVTLRCSSQSGHNTVSWYQQALGQGPQFIFQYYREEENGRGNFPPRFSGLQFPNYSSELNVNALELDDSALYLCASSFLSGELNEQFFGPGTRLTVL.

The chain links TRBV27 to TRBJ1-3; 8 nucleotides line up with TRBD1. This CDR3 is 15 amino acids long. The junction had 5 bases not matched to a gene; V was cut back by 7 bases and J by 0 bases. Germline V gene lookup returns CDR1 MNHEY and CDR2 SMNVEV (reference sequence). CDR3 sequence (DNA): TGTGCCAGCAAATACAGGGGGACCTCTGGAAACACCATATATTTT. Translation gives CASKYRGTSGNTIYF.

The gene calls are TRBV7-6 and TRBJ2-7; weak D call: TRBD2 (5 bases). The V and J ends lost 6 bases and 2 bases respectively, with 14 bases between them. The CDR3 sequence is 14 residues long. Germline lookup yields CDR1 SGHVS and CDR2 FNYEAQ. The CDR3 bases are TGTGCCAGCAGTTCCGGCGAGCGGACCTACGAGCAGTACTTC. It specifies CASSSGERTYEQYF.

This chain joins TRBV19 and TRBJ1-5; D is perhaps TRBD1 (6 bases). In germline, CDR1 is LNHDA, CDR2 SQIVND (reference sequence). Between the trimmed V and J ends, which lost 7 bases and 2 bases, there was a span of 30 bases. This CDR3 is built from 20 residues. This CDR3 reads CASNRLRGRGVRKGNQPQHF. The DNA of the CDR3 is TGTGCCAGTAACCGACTCCGGGGCAGGGGCGTCAGGAAGGGCAATCAGCCCCAGCATTTT. Based on the CDR3 plus reference TRBV19 and TRBJ1-5, the full variable domain is DGGITQSPKYLFRKEGQNVTLSCEQNLNHDAMYWYRQDPGQGLRLIYYSQIVNDFQKGDIAEGYSVSREKKESFPLTVTSAQKNPTAFYLCASNRLRGRGVRKGNQPQHFGDGTRLSIL.

This clone was seen a single time. The rearrangement uses TRBV3-1 (or the pseudogene TRBV3-2) and TRBJ1-2; possibly TRBD1 for D (6 bases). CDR1 is LGHDT and CDR2 is YNNKEL in the germline V gene (reference sequence). V dropped 1 base and J dropped 7 bases, with 13 bases sitting between them. This CDR3 is 14 amino acids long. The CDR3 protein is CASSQARGVAGYTF. CDR3 bases: TGTGCCAGCAGCCAAGCCAGGGGTGTAGCTGGCTACACCTTC.

The CDR3: CASTDTGFRYGYTF. CDR3 sequence (DNA): TGTGCCAGTACCGACACAGGGTTCCGCTATGGCTACACCTTC. J is TRBJ1-2 and V is TRBV19; maybe TRBD1 (6 bases). Germline V lookup: CDR1 LNHDA, CDR2 SQIVND (reference sequence). The V gene lost 7 bases and the J gene lost 4 bases, with 16 bases spanning the gap. The CDR3 contains 14 residues.

This clone has just a few counts. The rearrangement uses TRBV9 and TRBJ2-1; 10 nucleotides match TRBD2. This CDR3 region has 16 residues. Germline-derived CDR1 and CDR2 are SGDLS and YYNGEE. V was clipped by 4 bases and J by 3 bases; unmatched bases: 7. The CDR3 sequence is CASSPWTSGLYNEQFF. In DNA, the CDR3 is TGTGCCAGCAGCCCCTGGACTAGCGGACTCTACAATGAGCAGTTCTTC.

The chain is built from TRBV6-1 and TRBJ1-2; 7 nucleotides line up with TRBD1. The CDR3 extends over 16 amino acids. The J segment lost 4 bases and the V segment lost 0 bases, leaving 8 bases of the junction unmatched. The germline gives CDR1 MNHNS, CDR2 SASEGT. CDR3 DNA sequence: TGTGCCAGCAGTGAAGCCCCCGGACAGGCTTTCTATGGCTACACCTTC. Its translation: CASSEAPGQAFYGYTF.

CDR3 amino acids: CASRAGQGGYEQYF. The CDR3 DNA reads as TGTGCCAGTAGAGCGGGACAGGGAGGGTACGAGCAGTACTTC. This rearrangement joins TRBV19 to TRBJ2-7; the match to TRBD1 covers 9 bases. V was pared by 6 bases and J by 4 bases, with 7 bases of the junction left unmatched. The CDR3 runs 14 residues. Germline V lookup: CDR1 LNHDA, CDR2 SQIVND (reference sequence). Combining the CDR3 with reference TRBV19 and TRBJ2-7 gives the whole variable domain DGGITQSPKYLFRKEGQNVTLSCEQNLNHDAMYWYRQDPGQGLRLIYYSQIVNDFQKGDIAEGYSVSREKKESFPLTVTSAQKNPTAFYLCASRAGQGGYEQYFGPGTRLTVT.

The chain uses TRBV19 and TRBJ1-2; no firm D call. V was clipped by 3 bases and J by 4 bases, with 12 bases between them. The germline V gene encodes CDR1 LNHDA and CDR2 SQIVND (reference sequence). CDR3 length: 14 amino acids. The CDR3 protein is CASSIKNNLYGYTF. CDR3 nucleotides: TGTGCCAGTAGTATTAAGAACAATCTCTATGGCTACACCTTC.

The chain carries TRBV19 and TRBJ2-1, with TRBD2 identical over 9 bases. Germline V gene sequence: CDR1 LNHDA, CDR2 SQIVND (reference sequence). V was clipped by 3 bases and J by 8 bases; unmatched bases: 5. This CDR3 has 14 residues. The CDR3 loop reads CASSISGRLYEQFF. DNA for the CDR3: TGTGCCAGTAGTATTAGCGGGAGACTCTATGAGCAGTTCTTC. Drawing the rest from reference TRBV19 and TRBJ2-1, the complete variable domain is DGGITQSPKYLFRKEGQNVTLSCEQNLNHDAMYWYRQDPGQGLRLIYYSQIVNDFQKGDIAEGYSVSREKKESFPLTVTSAQKNPTAFYLCASSISGRLYEQFFGPGTRLTVL.

This rearrangement joins TRBV11-2 to TRBJ2-1; D possibly corresponds to TRBD2 (5 bases). The CDR3 covers 12 residues. Germline V gene lookup returns CDR1 SGHAT and CDR2 FQNNGV. The ends were cut back, 5 bases at V and 5 bases at J, with 7 bases in the middle. The CDR3 nucleotides are TGTGCCAGCAGCCTACTAGACAATGAGCAGTTCTTC. Amino acids: CASSLLDNEQFF.

This chain links TRBV19 with TRBJ1-4, with 8 bases aligning to TRBD1. V shed 4 bases and J 5 bases; nucleotides not matched to a gene: 6. The CDR3 length is 15 residues. Germline CDR1 reads LNHDA; CDR2 reads SQIVND (reference sequence). The CDR3 sequence is CASSRFGQGNEKLFF. CDR3 DNA sequence: TGTGCCAGTAGTAGATTCGGACAGGGCAATGAAAAACTGTTTTTT.

The CDR3 here is CASSSDSLYGYTF. The CDR3, as DNA: TGTGCCAGCAGCTCGGACAGTTTATATGGCTACACCTTC. V usage is TRBV28 and J usage is TRBJ1-2; D may be TRBD1 (6 bases). The CDR3 length is 13 residues. CDR1 MDHEN and CDR2 SYDVKM come from the germline V gene. V lost 6 bases, J lost 5 bases, and 13 bases lay in between.

V gene TRBV3-1 (or the pseudogene TRBV3-2) combines with J gene TRBJ1-3, with D hard to call. Germline V lookup: CDR1 LGHDT, CDR2 YNNKEL (reference sequence). The CDR3 is made up of 16 amino acids. V was pared by 1 base and J by 0 bases, with 10 bases between. CDR3 protein: CASSQGFANSGNTIYF. The DNA for the CDR3 is TGTGCCAGCAGCCAAGGATTTGCGAACTCTGGAAACACCATATATTTT.

The chain employs TRBV12-3 or TRBV12-4 and TRBJ2-7; 9 nucleotides line up with TRBD2. Trimming took 5 bases from V and 8 from J; bases not matched to a gene: 7. There are 13 residues in the CDR3. CDR3 sequence reads: CASSPSGVHKQYF. For the CDR3, the DNA is TGTGCCAGCAGTCCTAGCGGGGTTCACAAGCAGTACTTC.

V and J are TRBV18 and TRBJ2-7; D gene uncertain. The V and J ends lost 3 bases and 4 bases respectively, with 10 bases between them. The CDR3 spans 13 residues. Germline lookup yields CDR1 KGHSH and CDR2 LQKENI. DNA of the CDR3: TGTGCCAGCTCACCCCGGAGCGCTTACGAGCAGTACTTC. It codes for CASSPRSAYEQYF.

V gene TRBV7-3 combines with J gene TRBJ2-1, with TRBD2 identical over 9 bases. The germline CDR1 and CDR2 sequences are SGHTA and FQGTGA. This CDR3 contains 17 residues. With 2 bases clipped from V and 7 bases from J, the junction kept 12 bases outside the gene matches. The DNA for the CDR3 is TGTGCCAGCAGCTTAGGTGAAGGACTAGCGTCGTTGAATGAGCAGTTCTTC. It yields the protein CASSLGEGLASLNEQFF.

This sequence joins TRBV27 and TRBJ1-5; 7 nucleotides agree with TRBD1. Germline V gene lookup returns CDR1 MNHEY and CDR2 SMNVEV (reference sequence). Trimming took 2 bases from V and 9 from J; bases not matched to a gene: 13. This CDR3 has 16 amino acids. The CDR3 protein is CASSLNYRGRGRPQHF. In DNA, the CDR3 is TGTGCCAGCAGTTTAAATTATAGGGGGCGCGGGCGGCCCCAGCATTTT.

The CDR3 here is CASSRDRYEQYF. CDR3 DNA sequence: TGTGCCAGCAGTCGTGACAGATACGAGCAGTACTTC. The rearrangement links TRBV28 to TRBJ2-7, with a weak D call TRBD1 (5 bases). Germline loops: CDR1 MDHEN, CDR2 SYDVKM. V was trimmed by 5 bases and J by 4 bases, leaving 9 bases between them. This CDR3 region has 12 residues.

This clone was picked up one time. The genes are TRBV27 and TRBJ1-1; the match to TRBD1 covers 12 bases. Looked up from germline, CDR1 is MNHEY and CDR2 is SMNVEV (reference sequence). This CDR3 is built from 15 residues. V shed 4 bases and J 4 bases; nucleotides not matched to a gene: 4. Here the CDR3 DNA reads TGTGCCAGCAGTTCGGGACAGGGGGCGGGCACTGAAGCTTTCTTT. It yields the protein CASSSGQGAGTEAFF.

This clone was picked up one time. The J gene is TRBJ1-5, the V gene TRBV5-6; 10 bases are a match to TRBD1. Germline CDR1 reads SGHDT; CDR2 reads YYEEEE. The CDR3 sequence is 15 residues long. V shed 0 bases and J 5 bases; nucleotides not matched to a gene: 2. The CDR3 DNA reads as TGTGCCAGCAGCTTGGGACAGGGGGCTCATCAGCCCCAGCATTTT. This sequence encodes CASSLGQGAHQPQHF.

The genes are TRBV19 and TRBJ1-1, with TRBD1 as a possible D gene (5 bases). V lost 9 bases, J lost 0 bases, and 8 bases lay in between. The CDR3 totals 12 residues. Germline CDR1 LNHDA, CDR2 SQIVND (reference sequence). This chain's CDR3 is CASRGMNTEAFF. CDR3 DNA: TGTGCCAGCCGGGGGATGAACACTGAAGCTTTCTTT. The full variable domain, in which reference TRBV19 and TRBJ1-1 provide the parts outside the CDR3, is DGGITQSPKYLFRKEGQNVTLSCEQNLNHDAMYWYRQDPGQGLRLIYYSQIVNDFQKGDIAEGYSVSREKKESFPLTVTSAQKNPTAFYLCASRGMNTEAFFGQGTRLTVV.